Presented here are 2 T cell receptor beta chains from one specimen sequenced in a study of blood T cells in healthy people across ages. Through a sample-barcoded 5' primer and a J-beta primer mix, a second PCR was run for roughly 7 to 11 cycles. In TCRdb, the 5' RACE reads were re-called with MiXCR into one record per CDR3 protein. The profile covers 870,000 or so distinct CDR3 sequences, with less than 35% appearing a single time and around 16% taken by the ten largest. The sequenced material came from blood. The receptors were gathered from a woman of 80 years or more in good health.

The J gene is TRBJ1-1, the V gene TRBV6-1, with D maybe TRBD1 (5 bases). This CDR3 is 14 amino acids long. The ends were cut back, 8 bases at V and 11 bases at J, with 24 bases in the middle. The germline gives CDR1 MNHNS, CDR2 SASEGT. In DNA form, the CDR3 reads TGTGCCAGCTTTTGGGGACTGGGTGGTTTAGAGGCTTTCTTT. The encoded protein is CASFWGLGGLEAFF.

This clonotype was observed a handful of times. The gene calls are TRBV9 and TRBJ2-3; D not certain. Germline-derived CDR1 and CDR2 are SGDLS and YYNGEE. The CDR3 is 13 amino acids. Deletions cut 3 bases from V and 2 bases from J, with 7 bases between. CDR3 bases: TGTGCCAGCAGCGCCCGGGCCACAGATACGCAGTATTTT. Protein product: CASSARATDTQYF.